This TCR beta chain appears in the sequencing data of a study of cytomegalovirus exposure and HLA in healthy donors. Study conclusions and caveats: Cytomegalovirus association was listed for roughly 160 TCR beta chains. Both high specificity and high sensitivity reportedly marked the classifier's diagnosis of cytomegalovirus status.

The repertoire was sequenced with immunoSEQ multiplex PCR; TCRdb's copy has only in-frame clones and lacks some. The table has roughly 250,000 clones, approximately 86% seen once. As to this clone: Its antigen is not identified.

This CDR3 has 15 amino acids. Germline values: CDR1 ENHRY, CDR2 SYGVKD. V shed 4 bases and J shed 2 bases, with 13 bases lying between them. Material: PBMCs. The chain couples TRBV10-3 to TRBJ2-3; D perhaps matches TRBD1 (5 bases). This TCR came from a woman in her 30s in good health and CMV-seropositive. CDR3 amino acids: CAISGSVGDTDTQYF. CDR3 DNA: TGTGCCATCAGTGGGAGCGTAGGGGACACAGATACGCAGTATTTT.